This TCR beta chain came from a study of T cells after yellow fever vaccination. Using its own MiXCR run on the 5' RACE reads, TCRdb lists one record per CDR3 protein. This table holds 250,000 or so distinct CDR3 sequences, roughly 3.5% found once. This clonotype was seen repeatedly, ten times or more. This TCR was sampled from a man between 18 and 35 years old who received the YFV17D yellow fever vaccine. The material was PBMCs, obtained 15 days after the yellow fever booster vaccination.

CDR3 in amino acids: CASSFPSGGHSTDTQYF. DNA of the CDR3: TGTGCCAGCAGCTTCCCTAGCGGGGGGCACAGCACAGATACGCAGTATTTT. The J gene is TRBJ2-3, the V gene TRBV5-8, with 11 bases identical to TRBD2. The germline CDR1 and CDR2 sequences are SGHTS and YDEGEE. There are 17 residues in the CDR3. With 2 bases clipped from V and 0 bases from J, the junction kept 5 bases outside the gene matches.